Following are 18 T cell receptor beta chains from one sample sequenced in a study of CD8 T cells in ankylosing spondylitis. Each CDR3 protein gets one entry after TCRdb re-called the 5' RACE reads with MiXCR. This sample has 300,000 to 350,000 distinct CDR3 sequences, with 11% found just once. The sample consisted of blood, either unsorted or a sorted T cell fraction (not recorded which). All receptors derive from a female donor with ankylosing spondylitis or in good health (not recorded which).

Remarks on this clonotype: A much larger clone differs by one base, so this may be a read error. The rearrangement uses TRBV5-1 and TRBJ2-2; D may be TRBD1 or TRBD2 (5 bases each). Germline V gives CDR1 SGHRS, CDR2 YFSETQ. The CDR3 spans 17 residues. The CDR3 loop is CASGFGKGTANTGELFF. The CDR3 DNA reads as TGCGCCAGCGGCTTTGGTAAAGGGACCGCGAACACCGGGGAGCTGTTTTTT.

This clonotype showed up many times. The chain combines TRBV4-3 with TRBJ1-1; 7 bases are a match to TRBD1. Germline-derived CDR1 and CDR2 are LGHNA and YSLEER. V was pared by 5 bases and J by 5 bases, with 11 bases of the junction left unmatched. This CDR3 spans 15 amino acids. The CDR3, as DNA: TGCGCCAGCAGCATCTACAGGGGATCGGAGACTGAAGCTTTCTTT. The encoded protein is CASSIYRGSETEAFF.

This clonotype was counted only a few times. The chain links TRBV5-1 to TRBJ2-2, with TRBD1 matching 11 bases. Germline CDR1 SGHRS, CDR2 YFSETQ. J gave up 10 bases and V 0 bases, and 11 bases lay outside the gene matches. The CDR3 totals 17 residues. CDR3 sequence reads: CASSLAGQGAPQEELFF. In DNA form, the CDR3 reads TGCGCCAGCAGCTTGGCCGGACAGGGGGCGCCCCAGGAGGAGCTGTTTTTT. Using reference TRBV5-1 and TRBJ2-2 for the parts outside the CDR3, the full variable domain is KAGVTQTPRYLIKTRGQQVTLSCSPISGHRSVSWYQQTPGQGLQFLFEYFSETQRNKGNFPGRFSGRQFSNSRSEMNVSTLELGDSALYLCASSLAGQGAPQEELFFGEGSRLTVL.

Only a few counts were recorded for this clonotype. The chain recombines TRBV5-1 with TRBJ1-2; the match to TRBD1 covers 7 bases. This CDR3 has 14 amino acids. Losses at the gene ends were 5 bases for V and 0 bases for J; bases not matched to a gene: 4. Germline V gene data show CDR1 as SGHRS and CDR2 as YFSETQ. The CDR3 spells CASRRDRANYGYTF. CDR3 nucleotides: TGCGCCAGCAGACGGGACAGAGCTAACTATGGCTACACCTTC.

This clonotype was counted at least ten times. The rearrangement uses TRBV11-2 and TRBJ1-1; D possibly corresponds to TRBD1 (5 bases). V lost 0 bases, J lost 4 bases, and 18 bases lay in between. Germline assignment: CDR1 SGHAT and CDR2 FQNNGV. The CDR3 length is 17 residues. The CDR3 loop is CASSLDYTGREGTEAFF. The CDR3 DNA follows: TGTGCCAGCAGCTTAGACTATACCGGCAGGGAGGGCACTGAAGCTTTCTTT.

This clonotype has a count of ten or more. The rearrangement links TRBV27 to TRBJ2-3, with 11 bases that match TRBD2. The CDR3 is 16 residues long. Germline V CDR1 and CDR2: MNHEY, SMNVEV (reference sequence). V was pared by 6 bases and J by 3 bases, with 8 bases of the junction left unmatched. Written as DNA, the CDR3 is TGTGCCAGCAGCTCCAATAGCGGGGGGGTGACAGATACGCAGTATTTT. It translates to CASSSNSGGVTDTQYF.

CDR3 residues: CASSRSGGQWPQHF. The CDR3 nucleotides are TGTGCCAGCAGCAGGTCAGGGGGACAATGGCCCCAGCATTTT. This chain uses TRBV7-6 with TRBJ1-5; 7 positions match TRBD1. The junction had 10 bases not matched to a gene; V was cut back by 5 bases and J by 9 bases. The CDR3 contains 14 residues. From germline, CDR1 is SGHVS and CDR2 FNYEAQ.

A note on this clonotype: A much larger clone lies one base from this, so it may be a read error. V usage is TRBV4-3 and J usage is TRBJ2-7; possible D gene TRBD2, 5 bases. In germline, CDR1 is LGHNA, CDR2 YSLEER. The CDR3 consists of 14 residues. Between the trimmed V and J ends, which lost 3 bases and 7 bases, there was a span of 16 bases. The CDR3 sequence: CASSQADFPGEQYF. In DNA, the CDR3 is TGCGCCAGCAGCCAGGCAGACTTCCCGGGAGAGCAGTACTTC.

The V and J genes are TRBV6-6 and TRBJ2-7; D remains ambiguous. CDR3 size: 12 residues. Trimming stripped 2 bases from V and 6 bases from J, with 8 bases between. The germline V gene has CDR1 MNHNY and CDR2 SVGAGI (reference sequence). CDR3: CASSYGSSEQYF. CDR3 nucleotide sequence: TGTGCCAGCAGTTACGGGTCTAGCGAGCAGTACTTC.

CDR3 loop: CASSRTGGGITDTQYF. The DNA of the CDR3 is TGTGCCAGCAGCAGGACAGGGGGGGGGATCACAGATACGCAGTATTTT. The chain is built from TRBV28 and TRBJ2-3, with 10 nucleotides matching TRBD1. CDR1 is MDHEN, CDR2 SYDVKM, per germline. This CDR3 comprises 16 residues. With 6 bases clipped from V and 2 bases from J, the junction kept 8 bases outside the gene matches.

V is TRBV7-9 and J is TRBJ1-1, with 8 bases lining up with TRBD1. Germline CDR1 reads SEHNR; CDR2 reads FQNEAQ (reference sequence). The CDR3 totals 14 residues. V was clipped by 1 base and J by 5 bases; unmatched bases: 3. CDR3 sequence reads: CASSLGDRRTEAFF. In DNA form, the CDR3 reads TGTGCCAGCAGCTTAGGGGACAGGCGTACTGAAGCTTTCTTT.

This clonotype was seen only a few times. This sequence joins TRBV12-3 or TRBV12-4 and TRBJ1-4; 8 bases agree with TRBD1. The CDR3 runs to 15 residues. Losses at the gene ends were 3 bases for V and 7 bases for J; bases not matched to a gene: 7. The CDR3 loop is CASSFGQGAGEKLFF. The CDR3 nucleotides read TGTGCCAGCAGTTTTGGCCAGGGGGCGGGTGAAAAACTGTTTTTT.

This clonotype has a handful of counts. The chain is built from TRBV5-1 and TRBJ2-1, with D tentatively TRBD1 or TRBD2 (5 bases each). Deletions cut 3 bases from V and 1 base from J, with 11 bases between. CDR1 and CDR2 from the germline V gene are SGHRS and YFSETQ. The CDR3 is 15 amino acids. The CDR3 is CASSSEGRSYNEQFF. The CDR3 DNA is TGCGCCAGCAGCTCCGAGGGGCGATCCTACAATGAGCAGTTCTTC.

The J gene is TRBJ1-4, the V gene TRBV6-5; no clear D gene. Germline lookup yields CDR1 MNHEY and CDR2 SVGAGI. The CDR3 length is 13 residues. V shed 0 bases and J shed 10 bases, with 9 bases lying between them. The CDR3 region is CASSYSTAGKLFF. The CDR3 region has the DNA TGTGCCAGCAGTTACTCGACGGCGGGAAAACTGTTTTTT.

In this sample, this clonotype turned up many times. The chain couples TRBV7-2 to TRBJ2-2, with a possible D match to TRBD1 (6 bases). With 6 bases removed from V and 7 bases from J, the gap between germline ends came to 12 bases. There are 13 residues in the CDR3. Germline CDR1 reads SGHTA; CDR2 reads FQGNSA. CDR3 amino acids: CASSRNRDGELFF. CDR3 DNA sequence: TGTGCCAGCAGTCGGAACAGGGACGGGGAGCTGTTTTTT.

This clonotype occurred a few times. This rearrangement joins TRBV2 to TRBJ1-1, with D tentatively TRBD1 (6 bases). Per the germline V gene, CDR1 is SNHLY and CDR2 is FYNNEI. The CDR3 covers 12 residues. Trimming stripped 6 bases from V and 8 bases from J, with 13 bases between. CDR3 in amino acids: CASRKGEMEAFF. For the CDR3, the DNA is TGTGCCAGCAGAAAGGGGGAAATGGAAGCTTTCTTT.

This clonotype was found many times. This CDR3 reads CASSLTGQGYEQYF. Here the CDR3 DNA reads TGTGCCAGCAGTCTTACGGGACAGGGATACGAGCAGTACTTC. The chain carries TRBV12-3 or TRBV12-4 and TRBJ2-7, with 9 bases that match TRBD1. After removal of 5 bases from V and 4 bases from J, the junction contained 6 bases not matched to a gene. CDR3 length equals 14 residues.

The genes are TRBV27 and TRBJ2-2; maybe TRBD1 (6 bases). Trimming took off 3 bases at V and 4 bases at J, with 12 bases between the two ends. The CDR3 extends over 15 amino acids. CDR1 is MNHEY and CDR2 is SMNVEV in the germline V gene (reference sequence). For the CDR3, the DNA is TGTGCCAGCAGTTTCTTTACAGGGTCCACCGGGGAGCTGTTTTTT. This codes for CASSFFTGSTGELFF.